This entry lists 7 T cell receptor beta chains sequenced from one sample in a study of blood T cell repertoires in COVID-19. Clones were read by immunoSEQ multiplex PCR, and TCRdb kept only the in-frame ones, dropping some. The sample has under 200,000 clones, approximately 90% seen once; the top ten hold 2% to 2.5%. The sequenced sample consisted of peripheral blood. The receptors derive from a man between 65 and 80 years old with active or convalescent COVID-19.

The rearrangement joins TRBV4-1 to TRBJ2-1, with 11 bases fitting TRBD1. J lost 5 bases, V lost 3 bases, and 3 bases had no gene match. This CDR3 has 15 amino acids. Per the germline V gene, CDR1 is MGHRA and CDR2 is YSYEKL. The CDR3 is CASSQQDRGHNEQFF. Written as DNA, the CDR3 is TGCGCCAGCAGCCAGCAGGACAGGGGGCACAATGAGCAGTTCTTC.

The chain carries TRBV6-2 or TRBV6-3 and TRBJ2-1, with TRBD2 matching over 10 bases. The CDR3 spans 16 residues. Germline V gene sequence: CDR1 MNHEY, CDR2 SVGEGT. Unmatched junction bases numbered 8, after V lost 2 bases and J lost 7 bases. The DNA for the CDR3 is TGTGCCAGCAGTTACGGGGGACTAGCGTTAGGTAATGAGCAGTTCTTC. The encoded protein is CASSYGGLALGNEQFF.

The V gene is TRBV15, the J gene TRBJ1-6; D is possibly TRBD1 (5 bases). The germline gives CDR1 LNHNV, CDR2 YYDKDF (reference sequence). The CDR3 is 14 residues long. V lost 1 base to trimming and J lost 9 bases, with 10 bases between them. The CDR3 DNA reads TGTGCCACCAGCAGAGCCCCAGGGATTTCACCCCTCCACTTT. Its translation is CATSRAPGISPLHF.

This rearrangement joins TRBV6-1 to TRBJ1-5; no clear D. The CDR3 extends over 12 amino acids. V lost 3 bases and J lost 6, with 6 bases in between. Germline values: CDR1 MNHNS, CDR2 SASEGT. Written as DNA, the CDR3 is TGTGCCAGCAGTGATTCGGTTCAGCCCCAGCATTTT. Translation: CASSDSVQPQHF.

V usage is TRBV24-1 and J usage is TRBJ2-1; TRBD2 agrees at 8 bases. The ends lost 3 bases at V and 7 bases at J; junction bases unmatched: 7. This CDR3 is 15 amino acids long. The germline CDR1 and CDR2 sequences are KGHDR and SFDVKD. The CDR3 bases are TGTGCCACCAGTGATCGCGGGAGGAATTGGAATGAGCAGTTCTTC. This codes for CATSDRGRNWNEQFF.

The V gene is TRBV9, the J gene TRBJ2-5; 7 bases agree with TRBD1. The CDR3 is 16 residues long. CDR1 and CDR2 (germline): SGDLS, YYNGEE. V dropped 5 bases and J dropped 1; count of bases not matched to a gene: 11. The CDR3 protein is CASSVTPTGPQETQYF. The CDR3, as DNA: TGTGCCAGCAGTGTCACGCCGACAGGGCCCCAAGAGACCCAGTACTTC.

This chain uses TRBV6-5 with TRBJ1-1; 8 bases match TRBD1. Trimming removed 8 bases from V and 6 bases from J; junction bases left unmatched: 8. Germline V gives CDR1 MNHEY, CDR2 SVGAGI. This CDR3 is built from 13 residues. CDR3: CASRARTGSEAFF. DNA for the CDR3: TGTGCCAGCCGGGCAAGGACAGGGTCTGAAGCTTTCTTT.